This TCR beta chain was retrieved from a study of CD4 and CD8 cells across lung adenocarcinoma regions. TCRdb reprocessed the PCR reads via MiXCR and lists one record per CDR3 protein. This table has about 19,000 distinct CDR3 sequences, around 46% appearing once. This clonotype is deemed medium-sized. Donors had localized lung adenocarcinoma, a non-small cell lung cancer. The TCR was taken from a male donor with lung adenocarcinoma. The CD4 and CD8 labels of this study may be unreliable. Source material: CD4+ T cells from the margin of a lung tumor.

CDR3 in DNA: TGTGTTGTGGGAACGGAGACCCAGTACTTC. As protein: CVVGTETQYF. The J gene is TRBJ2-5, the V gene TRBV6-1; D uncertain. The CDR3 covers 10 residues. Germline V gene sequence: CDR1 MNHNS, CDR2 SASEGT.